Following are 27 T cell receptor beta chains from one sample sequenced in a study of Graves' ophthalmopathy and Graves' hyperthyroidism. TCR beta CDR3 amplification used RNA transcripts. The library came from an HTBI-primed first-round RT-PCR and a second-round multiplex PCR. TCRdb reprocessed the multiplex PCR reads with MiXCR, giving one entry per CDR3 protein. The top ten hold 11% of the sample, which has approximately 1.2 million distinct CDR3 sequences, about two fifths seen once. Sequencing was done on a sample of peripheral blood or thyroid tissue (not recorded which). The receptor set was obtained from an adult man with Graves' hyperthyroidism.

This clonotype was seen at least ten times. V usage is TRBV6-6 and J usage is TRBJ1-6; tentatively, D is TRBD1 (5 bases). CDR3 size: 13 residues. V dropped 7 bases and J dropped 9 bases, with 13 bases sitting between them. Germline loops: CDR1 MNHNY, CDR2 SVGAGI (reference sequence). The CDR3 protein is CASTVSGSSPLHF. In nucleotides, the CDR3 is TGTGCCAGCACGGTGTCAGGGAGTTCACCCCTCCACTTT.

This clonotype was detected many times. In nucleotides, the CDR3 is TGCGCCAGCAGCCAAGATGGGACCCGGGAGACAGAGACCCAGTACTTC. This sequence encodes CASSQDGTRETETQYF. J is TRBJ2-5 and V is TRBV4-1; TRBD2 is a possible D gene (6 bases). V lost 0 bases to trimming and J lost 4 bases, with 15 bases between them. Germline loops: CDR1 MGHRA, CDR2 YSYEKL. The CDR3 loop spans 16 amino acids.

This clonotype was found many times. V is TRBV7-2 and J is TRBJ2-7; 7 bases fit TRBD2. The CDR3 totals 16 residues. Germline trimming cut 4 bases from V and 2 bases from J; bases unmatched to any gene: 11. Germline loops: CDR1 SGHTA, CDR2 FQGNSA. CDR3 residues: CASSSVPLAETYEQYF. The CDR3 bases are TGTGCCAGCAGCTCCGTCCCGCTAGCGGAAACCTACGAGCAGTACTTC.

This clonotype has at least ten counts. The V gene is TRBV7-9, the J gene TRBJ1-4; D remains unclear. The V and J ends lost 5 bases and 6 bases respectively, with 7 bases between them. CDR1 is SEHNR, CDR2 FQNEAQ, per germline (reference sequence). The CDR3 has 12 amino acids. In DNA form, the CDR3 reads TGTGCCAGCAGCCGGGTGGATGAAAAACTGTTTTTT. Translating it yields CASSRVDEKLFF.

This clonotype was found many times. This chain uses TRBV20-1 with TRBJ1-2; D is perhaps TRBD1 (6 bases). Trimming shortened V by 2 bases and J by 6 bases, and 16 bases separated the two germline ends. Germline V gene data show CDR1 as DFQATT and CDR2 as SNEGSKA (reference sequence). This CDR3 has 14 residues. For the CDR3, the DNA is TGCAGTGCTAGATCTCACAGGGACCTAGATGGCTACACCTTC. This sequence encodes CSARSHRDLDGYTF.

The V gene is TRBV29-1, the J gene TRBJ2-5; D may be TRBD1 or TRBD2 (6 bases each). Trimming stripped 7 bases from V and 5 bases from J, with 17 bases between. The CDR3 covers 13 residues. Germline assignment: CDR1 SQVTM and CDR2 ANQGSEA. The CDR3, as DNA: TGCAGCGGAGGAGGGAACAGGGAGGAGACCCAGTACTTC. The encoded protein is CSGGGNREETQYF.

This clonotype was seen only a few times. The chain employs TRBV7-2 and TRBJ2-7; 12 bases are shared with TRBD2. CDR3 size: 16 residues. The J segment lost 7 bases and the V segment lost 5 bases, leaving 12 bases of the junction unmatched. Germline loops: CDR1 SGHTA, CDR2 FQGNSA. The CDR3 DNA reads TGTGCCAGCAGCGATTCTAGCGGGAGGGACCTATGGGAGCAGTACTTC. It specifies CASSDSSGRDLWEQYF.

This clonotype was seen ten or more times. This chain's CDR3 is CSARGDTSEQYF. The CDR3 DNA sequence: TGCAGTGCTAGAGGAGACACCTCCGAGCAGTACTTC. This chain uses TRBV20-1 with TRBJ2-7; D gene uncertain. The CDR3 is 12 residues long. V was trimmed by 1 base and J by 6 bases, leaving 10 bases between them. Germline assignment: CDR1 DFQATT and CDR2 SNEGSKA (reference sequence).

The rearrangement joins TRBV29-1 to TRBJ2-7; the match to TRBD1 covers 8 bases. The V gene's germline CDR1 is SQVTM and CDR2 ANQGSEA. Trimming at V came to 1 base and at J to 3 bases, leaving 5 bases not matched to a gene. The CDR3 runs 14 residues. In DNA, the CDR3 is TGCAGCGTTGAAGGCACCGGGACAGGCTACGAGCAGTACTTC. It yields the protein CSVEGTGTGYEQYF.

This clonotype was seen repeatedly, ten times or more. This chain uses TRBV7-9 with TRBJ1-2; the D gene is possibly TRBD1 (6 bases). The CDR3 totals 14 residues. Trimming stripped 2 bases from V and 6 bases from J, with 13 bases between. CDR1 and CDR2 (germline): SEHNR, FQNEAQ (reference sequence). This CDR3 is CASSLTRQEDGYTF. As DNA, the CDR3 is TGTGCCAGCAGCTTAACGAGACAGGAAGATGGCTACACCTTC.

This clonotype was detected only a few times. The junction departs from germline at one end; a sequencing error may be responsible. The chain recombines TRBV6-5 with TRBJ1-6; D remains ambiguous. The length of the CDR3 is 17 residues. The germline gives CDR1 MNHEY, CDR2 SVGAGI. CDR3 nucleotides: TGTGCCAGCAGATACTCGGTCGGTATCGAGGCTCATTCACCCCTCCACTTT. Protein sequence: CASRYSVGIEAHSPLHF.

Of note for this clonotype: A much bigger clone sits one base away, suggesting this may be a read error. V usage is TRBV10-3 and J usage is TRBJ2-7, with 9 bases fitting TRBD2. The germline V gene encodes CDR1 ENHRY and CDR2 SYGVKD. J lost 2 bases, V lost 6 bases, and 11 bases had no gene match. The CDR3 consists of 16 residues. CDR3 DNA: TGTGCCATCAGAGAGGGCGGGGGGGCGAACCCCTACGAGCAGTACTTC. Its protein product is CAIREGGGANPYEQYF.

This clonotype was detected many times. The gene calls are TRBV5-1 and TRBJ2-7, with TRBD1 identical over 9 bases. Germline trimming cut 5 bases from V and 5 bases from J; bases unmatched to any gene: 17. Germline CDR1 and CDR2: SGHRS and YFSETQ. The CDR3 spans 17 residues. CDR3 nucleotides: TGCGCCAGCAGTTACATCGCCGGGACAGGGTTATCCGACGAGCAGTACTTC. Amino acids: CASSYIAGTGLSDEQYF.

This clonotype was observed at least ten times. The junction departs from germline at one end; a sequencing error may be responsible. The rearrangement uses TRBV10-3 and TRBJ2-2; 8 bases align to TRBD1. Germline V lookup: CDR1 ENHRY, CDR2 SYGVKD. The CDR3 extends over 14 amino acids. CDR3 amino acids: CAVRGRMDTGELFF. CDR3 nucleotide sequence: TGTGCCGTCAGGGGGCGCATGGACACCGGGGAGCTGTTTTTT.

The chain couples TRBV29-1 to TRBJ1-1; D unclear. V was shortened by 7 bases and J by 10 bases, with 22 bases between the two germline ends. Per the germline V gene, CDR1 is SQVTM and CDR2 is ANQGSEA. This CDR3 spans 13 amino acids. CDR3 nucleotides: TGCAGCGGAACTCCGGGCAGAGATGAACCAGCTTTCTTT. Encoded protein: CSGTPGRDEPAFF.

This clonotype was counted only a few times. The chain carries TRBV12-3 or TRBV12-4 and TRBJ2-2; maybe TRBD1 (6 bases). The CDR3 consists of 13 residues. Trimming took off 6 bases at V and 9 bases at J, with 14 bases between the two ends. The DNA of the CDR3 is TGTGCCAGCAGCCCGGACAGATGGCGGGAGCTGTTTTTT. This gives the protein CASSPDRWRELFF.

This sequence joins TRBV2 and TRBJ1-1; a possible D gene is TRBD1 (6 bases). From germline, CDR1 is SNHLY and CDR2 FYNNEI. The CDR3 covers 13 residues. V shed 4 bases and J shed 6 bases, with 12 bases lying between them. The CDR3 sequence: CASSASRQAEAFF. The CDR3 DNA reads as TGTGCCAGCAGTGCGAGCCGACAGGCTGAAGCTTTCTTT.

This clonotype was picked up many times. The chain employs TRBV12-3 or TRBV12-4 and TRBJ1-6, with a tentative D call TRBD1 (6 bases). V was trimmed by 6 bases and J by 12 bases, leaving 21 bases between them. There are 15 residues in the CDR3. The CDR3 reads CASSEGTPVSGPLHF. CDR3 coding DNA: TGTGCCAGCAGCGAAGGGACACCGGTATCTGGACCCCTCCACTTT.

This clonotype appeared many times. The J gene is TRBJ2-7, the V gene TRBV7-9; D remains ambiguous. Trimming cost V 10 bases and J 1 base, with 14 bases left between them. The CDR3 has 13 amino acids. Germline V gene data show CDR1 as SEHNR and CDR2 as FQNEAQ (reference sequence). The CDR3 protein is CATAETRSYEQYF. CDR3 sequence (DNA): TGTGCCACCGCTGAGACACGATCCTACGAGCAGTACTTC.

This chain joins TRBV29-1 and TRBJ2-6; 7 bases agree with TRBD2. Trimming removed 7 bases from V and 2 bases from J; junction bases left unmatched: 2. Germline lookup yields CDR1 SQVTM and CDR2 ANQGSEA. This CDR3 region has 13 residues. The CDR3 DNA is TGCAGCGGGGGACTAACTGGGGCCAACGTCCTGACTTTC. Encoded protein: CSGGLTGANVLTF.

This clonotype has ten or more counts. V usage is TRBV20-1 and J usage is TRBJ2-7; 16 bases agree with TRBD2. The trim removed 4 bases at V and 1 base at J, leaving 4 bases unmatched. The CDR3 sequence is 16 residues long. The V gene's germline CDR1 is DFQATT and CDR2 SNEGSKA (reference sequence). The CDR3 is CSAKGTSGRGSYEQYF. The CDR3 nucleotides are TGCAGTGCTAAAGGGACTAGCGGGAGGGGGTCCTACGAGCAGTACTTC.

This clonotype was counted many times. In nucleotides, the CDR3 is TGTGCCAGCAGCCCTTTGCCAGGGTCCTACGAGCAGTACTTC. Its protein is CASSPLPGSYEQYF. The chain recombines TRBV7-3 with TRBJ2-7; possibly TRBD1 for D (5 bases). Germline CDR1 SGHTA, CDR2 FQGTGA. V lost 5 bases, J lost 1 base, and 12 bases lay in between. The CDR3 sequence is 14 residues long.

Concerning this clonotype itself: Without the conserved terminal phenylalanine or tryptophan, this CDR3 likely stems from a read error. The DNA is omitted, as the CDR3 cannot be located on it reliably, and the CDR3 follows TCRdb's listing. The chain combines TRBV5-1 with TRBJ1-3. Inclusive of both ends, the CDR3 amounts to 11 amino acids. Germline-derived CDR1 and CDR2 are SGHRS and YFSETQ. The CDR3 region is CASSLVRAVNT.

The J gene is TRBJ1-1, the V gene TRBV27; D remains ambiguous. The CDR3 extends over 15 amino acids. Germline assignment: CDR1 MNHEY and CDR2 SMNVEV (reference sequence). V lost 3 bases and J 3 bases, leaving 14 bases between the germline ends. In DNA form, the CDR3 reads TGTGCCAGCAGTTTCTCGGGAGTGGACGACACTGAAGCTTTCTTT. Its translation: CASSFSGVDDTEAFF.

The rearrangement uses TRBV7-9 and TRBJ2-5; possible D gene TRBD1, 5 bases. There are 13 residues in the CDR3. Germline-derived CDR1 and CDR2 are SEHNR and FQNEAQ (reference sequence). V was shortened by 6 bases and J by 5 bases, with 13 bases between the two germline ends. The CDR3 region has the DNA TGTGCCAGCAGTAGCAGGGTTTGGGAGACCCAGTACTTC. This sequence encodes CASSSRVWETQYF.

This clonotype was seen more than once but under ten times. V usage is TRBV7-2 and J usage is TRBJ2-7, with D possibly being TRBD1 or TRBD2 (5 bases each). The ends were cut back, 0 bases at V and 6 bases at J, with 15 bases in the middle. The germline V gene has CDR1 SGHTA and CDR2 FQGNSA. The CDR3 has 15 residues. The DNA for the CDR3 is TGTGCCAGCAGCTTAGCACCCGGACCGGGACCCGAGCAGTACTTC. It encodes CASSLAPGPGPEQYF. The entire variable domain, with the rest obtained from reference TRBV7-2 and TRBJ2-7, is as follows: GAGVSQSPSNKVTEKGKDVELRCDPISGHTALYWYRQSLGQGLEFLIYFQGNSAPDKSGLPSDRFSAERTGGSVSTLTIQRTQQEDSAVYLCASSLAPGPGPEQYFGPGTRLTVT.

This clonotype appeared a few times. This rearrangement joins TRBV28 to TRBJ2-5; TRBD2 aligns across 10 bases. Trimming removed 11 bases from V and 7 bases from J; junction bases left unmatched: 10. Germline V CDR1 and CDR2: MDHEN, SYDVKM. The length of the CDR3 is 13 residues. The CDR3 DNA sequence: TGTGCCCTATCTAGCGGGGGCTCGGGGACCCAGTACTTC. It encodes CALSSGGSGTQYF.